This entry features one T cell receptor beta chain sequence. Its matching antigen is unknown. The data originate from a study of graft-versus-host responses after intestinal transplantation. Study-level points and caveats: Recipient marrow held GvH clones, some first seen in ileum or blood.

Intraepithelial and lamina propria lymphocytes were freed from processed graft tissue. Profiling relied on immunoSEQ multiplex PCR, and the TCRdb table lists in-frame clones only, not all of them. The sample shows more than 13,000 clones, under 70% of them seen only once. This CDR3 has 18 amino acids. In germline, CDR1 is KGHSH, CDR2 LQKENI. The junction had 15 bases not matched to a gene; V was cut back by 1 base and J by 4 bases. Sequenced material: ileum tissue, taken around 720 days after intestinal transplantation. This sequence originates from a human patient who received an intestinal transplant, so some T cells may come from the graft donor. The rearrangement uses TRBV18 and TRBJ1-2, with 7 bases identical to TRBD1. The CDR3 loop reads CASSPLGGGDLSTYGYTF. The CDR3 nucleotides read TGTGCCAGCTCACCACTAGGGGGCGGAGATCTCTCGACCTATGGCTACACCTTC.